The 16 T cell receptor beta chains below all came from one sample that was sequenced in a study of T cell repertoires in cytomegalovirus infection. From the reads, TCRdb called clonotypes with MiXCR, one entry per CDR3 protein. The table records around 740,000 distinct CDR3 sequences, 35% of them present only once. Input material: PBMCs. All receptors derive from a human donor in good health (CMV status not recorded). Some clones in this sample may be carry-over from other donors' samples.

In this sample, this clonotype turned up a few times. This chain connects TRBV3-1 to TRBJ1-1; D call uncertain. There are 12 residues in the CDR3. Trimming stripped 0 bases from V and 8 bases from J, with 7 bases between. Germline V gene sequence: CDR1 LGHDT, CDR2 YNNKEL (reference sequence). CDR3 in DNA: TGTGCCAGCAGCCAAGATCGGACGGAAGCTTTCTTT. Protein sequence: CASSQDRTEAFF.

The table lists this clonotype with a count of one. The rearrangement uses TRBV28 and TRBJ2-3; TRBD2 agrees at 10 bases. In germline, CDR1 is MDHEN, CDR2 SYDVKM. The CDR3 extends over 17 amino acids. V lost 4 bases to trimming and J lost 1 base; unmatched junction nucleotides: 8. CDR3 DNA sequence: TGTGCCAGCAGTTCTAGCGGGAGATTGGGTGGCACAGATACGCAGTATTTT. Protein product: CASSSSGRLGGTDTQYF.

V gene TRBV19 combines with J gene TRBJ2-1; 7 positions agree with TRBD1. This CDR3 has 16 residues. V was clipped by 2 bases and J by 4 bases; unmatched bases: 8. Germline V gene sequence: CDR1 LNHDA, CDR2 SQIVND (reference sequence). The chain's CDR3 is CASSIPTGATYNEQFF. CDR3 in DNA: TGTGCCAGTAGTATACCAACAGGGGCCACTTACAATGAGCAGTTCTTC.

The chain carries TRBV28 and TRBJ2-7; 9 bases align to TRBD2. Germline V CDR1 and CDR2: MDHEN, SYDVKM. CDR3 length equals 14 residues. The V segment lost 8 bases and the J segment 4 bases; nucleotides outside the gene matches: 9. The CDR3 region has the DNA TGTGCCAGCTATCCAGCGGGAGGTTTTTACGAGCAGTACTTC. Residues: CASYPAGGFYEQYF. Filled out from reference TRBV28 and TRBJ2-7, the complete variable domain reads DVKVTQSSRYLVKRTGEKVFLECVQDMDHENMFWYRQDPGLGLRLIYFSYDVKMKEKGDIPEGYSVSREKKERFSLILESASTNQTSMYLCASYPAGGFYEQYFGPGTRLTVT.

The J gene is TRBJ1-4, the V gene TRBV12-3 or TRBV12-4; maybe TRBD1 (5 bases). This CDR3 has 13 amino acids. Trimming left V 6 bases short and J 13 bases short, with 18 bases between. As DNA, the CDR3 is TGTGCCAGCAGAGGGGTTATCCGTGGAAGACTGTTTTTT. Its translation: CASRGVIRGRLFF.

The rearrangement joins TRBV5-1 to TRBJ2-3; the D call may be TRBD1 or TRBD2 (5 bases each). Trimming took 3 bases from V and 6 from J, leaving 14 bases between them. CDR1 and CDR2 from the germline V gene are SGHRS and YFSETQ. The CDR3 is 14 amino acids. The CDR3 DNA reads TGCGCCAGCAGCTGGGGACGATTGGAGGATACGCAGTATTTT. It yields the protein CASSWGRLEDTQYF.

Ten or more counts support this clonotype. This chain links TRBV7-2 with TRBJ1-1; D is ambiguous. Trimming took off 2 bases at V and 1 base at J, with 11 bases between the two ends. From germline, CDR1 is SGHTA and CDR2 FQGNSA. The CDR3 has 15 residues. CDR3 in DNA: TGTGCCAGCAGCTTAATTGGGGTTCAGAACACTGAAGCTTTCTTT. It yields the protein CASSLIGVQNTEAFF.

The genes are TRBV5-1 and TRBJ1-4; unclear D gene. Germline CDR1 reads SGHRS; CDR2 reads YFSETQ. The CDR3 covers 16 residues. V lost 0 bases and J lost 7, with 16 bases in between. CDR3 residues: CASSLVAGTRGEKLFF. CDR3 in DNA: TGCGCCAGCAGCTTGGTCGCAGGCACACGGGGTGAAAAACTGTTTTTT.

This clonotype was picked up a small number of times. The chain links TRBV6-2 or TRBV6-3 to TRBJ1-2, with TRBD1 as a possible D gene (5 bases). Trimming took off 0 bases at V and 4 bases at J, with 24 bases between the two ends. The CDR3 extends over 19 amino acids. Germline values: CDR1 MNHEY, CDR2 SVGEGT. The chain's CDR3 is CASSYSRQGDMGLIYGYTF. The CDR3 bases are TGTGCCAGCAGTTACTCGCGGCAGGGAGACATGGGGCTGATCTATGGCTACACCTTC.

The chain couples TRBV6-6 to TRBJ2-7; perhaps TRBD1 as D (6 bases). Between the trimmed V and J ends, which lost 2 bases and 7 bases, there was a span of 15 bases. Germline lookup yields CDR1 MNHNY and CDR2 SVGAGI (reference sequence). The CDR3 is made up of 14 amino acids. The CDR3 region is CASSYVSGASEQYF. In DNA form, the CDR3 reads TGTGCCAGCAGTTACGTGTCAGGGGCAAGTGAGCAGTACTTC.

The V and J genes are TRBV5-1 and TRBJ2-5; 7 bases map to TRBD1. This CDR3 region has 14 residues. CDR1 and CDR2 (germline): SGHRS, YFSETQ. The V segment lost 3 bases and the J segment 1 base; nucleotides outside the gene matches: 3. The CDR3 DNA is TGCGCCAGCAGCTCACAGGGGACCCAAGAGACCCAGTACTTC. Translated: CASSSQGTQETQYF.

This chain uses TRBV3-1 with TRBJ2-4; D is undetermined. The CDR3 totals 17 residues. V was cut by 4 bases and J by 3 bases, with 19 bases left in between. Germline V CDR1 and CDR2: LGHDT, YNNKEL (reference sequence). CDR3 amino acids: CASSPTGGVLGKNIQYF. The CDR3 DNA sequence: TGTGCCAGCAGCCCCACGGGTGGGGTCCTTGGCAAAAACATTCAGTACTTC.

The chain is built from TRBV2 and TRBJ2-7; 9 bases are shared with TRBD2. The V gene's germline CDR1 is SNHLY and CDR2 FYNNEI. The V and J ends lost 7 bases and 1 base, in that order; junction bases with no gene match: 5. The CDR3 spans 14 residues. CDR3 amino acids: CASTLTSGSYEQYF. DNA of the CDR3: TGTGCCAGCACCCTGACTAGCGGATCCTACGAGCAGTACTTC.

Note on this clonotype: Germline and junction disagree at one end, which may indicate a read error. V gene TRBV7-8 combines with J gene TRBJ2-1; D might be TRBD1 (5 bases). Germline CDR1 is SGHVS and CDR2 is FQNEAQ. The length of the CDR3 is 12 residues. The CDR3 coding sequence is TGTGCCAGCAGCTCCTCTATTGGGTATCAGGGCTTC. Protein: CASSSSIGYQGF.

This clonotype was detected only a few times. The chain uses TRBV28 and TRBJ1-5; tentatively, D is TRBD1 (6 bases). V lost 3 bases, J lost 2 bases, and 14 bases lay in between. The CDR3 runs 16 residues. Looked up from germline, CDR1 is MDHEN and CDR2 is SYDVKM. CDR3 DNA sequence: TGTGCCAGCAGTTTTCGGGGGGCGACGGGCAATCAGCCCCAGCATTTT. Protein: CASSFRGATGNQPQHF.

This clonotype was detected a few times. This chain connects TRBV5-5 to TRBJ2-4; 7 positions agree with TRBD1. Trimming at V came to 5 bases and at J to 4 bases, leaving 6 bases not matched to a gene. The V gene's germline CDR1 is SGHKS and CDR2 YYEKEE (reference sequence). This CDR3 spans 14 amino acids. Here the CDR3 DNA reads TGTGCCAGCAGTTTCCGGGACAGTAAAAACATTCAGTACTTC. This gives the protein CASSFRDSKNIQYF.